The sequence of this TCR beta chain was determined in a study of T-cell reconstitution after alpha-beta-depleted transplantation in children. From germline, CDR1 is SQVTM and CDR2 ANQGSEA. The J segment lost 11 bases and the V segment lost 6 bases, leaving 5 bases of the junction unmatched. There are 12 residues in the CDR3. The authors prepared the TCRbeta library with unique molecular identifiers. MiXCR, applied by TCRdb to the PCR reads, yields one record per CDR3 protein. The repertoire consists of 490,000 or so distinct CDR3 sequences, with around 13% occurring once and the leading ten covering less than 6.5%. The table lists this clonotype with a few counts.

The genes are TRBV29-1 and TRBJ1-6; 9 nucleotides match TRBD1. The sequences come from PBMCs from the stem cell graft donor, collected from the stem cell graft. The clonotype was recovered from a human donor who donated a stem cell graft to a child with combined immunodeficiency. CDR3 sequence (DNA): TGCAGCGTAGCGGACAGGGGTGCACCCCTCCACTTT. Protein: CSVADRGAPLHF.